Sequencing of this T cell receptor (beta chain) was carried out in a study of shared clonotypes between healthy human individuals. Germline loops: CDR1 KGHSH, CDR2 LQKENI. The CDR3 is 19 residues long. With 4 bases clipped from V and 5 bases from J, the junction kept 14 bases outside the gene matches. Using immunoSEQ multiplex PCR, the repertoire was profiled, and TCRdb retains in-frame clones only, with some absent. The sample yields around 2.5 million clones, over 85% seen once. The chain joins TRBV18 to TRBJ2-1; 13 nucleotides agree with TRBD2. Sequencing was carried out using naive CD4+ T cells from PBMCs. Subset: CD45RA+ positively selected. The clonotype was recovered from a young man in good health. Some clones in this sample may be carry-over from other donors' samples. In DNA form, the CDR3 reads TGTGCCAGCTCACTACTTCTTTGGACTAGCGGGAGTTCCGACAATGAGCAGTTCTTC. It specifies CASSLLLWTSGSSDNEQFF. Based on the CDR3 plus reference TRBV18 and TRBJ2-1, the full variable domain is NAGVMQNPRHLVRRRGQEARLRCSPMKGHSHVYWYRQLPEEGLKFMVYLQKENIIDESGMPKERFSAEFPKEGPSILRIQQVVRGDSAAYFCASSLLLWTSGSSDNEQFFGPGTRLTVL.